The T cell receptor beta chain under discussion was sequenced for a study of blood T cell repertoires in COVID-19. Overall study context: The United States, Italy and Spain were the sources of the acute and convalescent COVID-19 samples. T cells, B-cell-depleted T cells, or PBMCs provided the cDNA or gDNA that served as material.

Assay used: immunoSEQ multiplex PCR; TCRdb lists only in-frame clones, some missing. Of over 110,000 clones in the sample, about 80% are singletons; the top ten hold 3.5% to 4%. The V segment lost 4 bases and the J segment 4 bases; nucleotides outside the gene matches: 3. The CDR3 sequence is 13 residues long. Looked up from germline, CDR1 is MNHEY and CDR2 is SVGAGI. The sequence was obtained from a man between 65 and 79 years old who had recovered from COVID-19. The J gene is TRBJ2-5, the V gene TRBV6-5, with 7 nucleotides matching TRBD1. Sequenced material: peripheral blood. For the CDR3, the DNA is TGTGCCAGCAGTTCCGGGACAGCAGAGACCCAGTACTTC. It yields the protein CASSSGTAETQYF.